This T cell receptor beta chain comes out of a study of PD-1 blockade in classical Hodgkin lymphoma. Autologous stem cell transplantation was followed by relapse in every patient, and brentuximab vedotin exposure varied. Findings and caveats of the study: Significantly greater TCR diversity emerged by C4D1 in CD4+ cells but not CD8+ cells. Complete responders' diversity at baseline resembled that of newly diagnosed patients. What drove the repertoire differences, possibly disease activity or prior therapy, has not been defined.

Measured with immunoSEQ multiplex PCR; TCRdb has only the in-frame clones, and not every one. The data show roughly 40,000 clones, with 85% to 90% seen just once and 8.5% to 10% held by the top ten. Trimming shortened V by 5 bases and J by 4 bases, and 15 bases separated the two germline ends. This CDR3 has 14 residues. Germline V gene data show CDR1 as LNHDA and CDR2 as SQIVND (reference sequence). About this clone: The antigen remains unidentified.

This receptor was obtained from a human donor with classical Hodgkin lymphoma. Source: peripheral blood mononuclear cells (PBMCs), taken at baseline. The chain links TRBV19 to TRBJ2-7; D is perhaps TRBD2 (5 bases). The CDR3 nucleotides read TGTGCCAGTAGTCTCGACCTAGAGGGTTACGAGCAGTACTTC. Residues: CASSLDLEGYEQYF.